This TCR beta chain was captured in a study of CD8+ T cells in alopecia areata (dated by TCRdb to 2016 to 2019). About the study as a whole: Treated patients were enrolled in an open-label pilot trial of oral tofacitinib at 5 to 10 mg twice daily for moderate-to-severe alopecia areata. Patients on tofacitinib were biopsied at baseline and after 4 and 24 weeks of treatment, and several of the patients also had a later scalp biopsy. In both human patients and the C3H/HeJ mouse model, the study applied high-throughput TCRbeta sequencing to look at T cell clonal expansion in alopecia areata. Disease severity in treated patients was measured with the SALT score, which quantifies the percentage of affected scalp surface area. Tofacitinib was administered for 6 to 18 months, and 6 months of follow-up off drug were then conducted to assess delayed response and recurrence. Clonality in the scalp was compared among normal scalp (n=4), patchy alopecia areata scalp (n=8), and alopecia totalis/universalis scalp (n=8). On the human side, TCRbeta sequencing was run on scalp tissue and on sorted CD4+ and CD8+ peripheral blood T cells from healthy controls and from alopecia areata patients with either patchy or totalis/universalis disease. TCRbeta CDR3 regions were amplified by immunoSEQ multiplex PCR with 35 Vbeta forward and 13 Jbeta reverse primers. RNA was obtained with the PAXgene miRNA kit for fixed scalp, the miRNeasy kit for PBMCs, and the RNeasy kit for mouse skin. Overall results and qualifications from the work: Compared with mice, TCR sequences shared between patients were less clear, possibly partly because of HLA diversity across the patient population. Lesional scalp, especially in alopecia totalis/universalis, showed higher clonality and more expanded CD8+ clones than normal scalp, suggesting antigenic drive. Scalp TCR repertoire analysis is complicated because resident alphabeta T cells in normal human skin are also sequenced, whereas mouse skin is dominated by gammadelta T cells. Because the treated cohort was small and had only one nonresponder, larger studies are needed to examine links between baseline CD8+ expansion and response. Many expanded lesional clones were found to persist in scalp and blood during tofacitinib treatment, and relapse after treatment cessation may be partly explained by this persistence. Tofacitinib significantly lowered scalp clonality and the number of expanded CD8+ clones among the top 100 scalp clones.

Library generation was performed with the immunoSEQ multiplex PCR assay. RNA was extracted from all samples and reverse transcribed into cDNA as template for TCR sequencing. SuperScript III was used to make first-strand cDNA, primed with a 2:1 mix of oligo-dT and random hexamers. A synthetic immune receptor repertoire was used to assess amplification bias, and residual bias was removed computationally. Regarding the original processing steps: After raw reads were preprocessed to remove errors, the CDR3 was defined following IMGT conventions as running from the conserved cysteine to phenylalanine. Clonality was calculated as 1 minus Shannon entropy normalized by log2 of the number of productive unique TCRs. Whether each scalp clone was CD4 or CD8 was inferred by checking scalp TCRbeta sequences against the CD4 and CD8 repertoires from sorted blood. TCRdb carries this immuneACCESS record with in-frame sequences only. Its versions omit some clonotypes, under half of them owing to an unresolved V gene in the studies checked, with the rest unexplained. That table gives V, J and clone size, and the DNA gave D and trimming. The sample table holds 150,000 to 250,000 clones, of which about three fifths were seen once. 3% to 3.5% of the sample rests with the top ten.

CDR1 and CDR2, looked up from the germline V gene, are SQVTM and ANQGSEA. Its CDR3 holds 14 amino acids, cysteine through phenylalanine. Only the CDR3 part of the read is kept: 42 bases, read in frame from the first base. V was cut back by 3 bases and J by 1 base, leaving a gap of 11 bases between them. Regarding this clone: The antigen this receptor binds is unknown. No base qualities exist here, and no much larger clone lies one base off it.

The intended sense of this specimen's time point label: around 28 days on oral tofacitinib. In the paper's terms, the treatment or condition label means: oral pan-JAK inhibitor, 5-10 mg twice daily. Peripheral blood and lesional scalp punch biopsies were obtained from patients with alopecia areata. PBMCs were isolated by density centrifugation and stained for CD3, CD4 and CD8, after which CD4+ and CD8+ T cells were sorted on a FACSAria. Recombination connected TRBV29-1 to TRBJ2-3; a tentative D call is TRBD1 (6 bases match). Sequenced material: CD4+ T cells sorted from blood, taken at week 4, from a patient treated with tofacitinib. This receptor was obtained from a human donor with alopecia areata. Read as DNA, the sequence is TGCAGCGTTGACGGGTCAGGGGGCACAGATACGCAGTATTTT. The encoded protein is CSVDGSGGTDTQYF.